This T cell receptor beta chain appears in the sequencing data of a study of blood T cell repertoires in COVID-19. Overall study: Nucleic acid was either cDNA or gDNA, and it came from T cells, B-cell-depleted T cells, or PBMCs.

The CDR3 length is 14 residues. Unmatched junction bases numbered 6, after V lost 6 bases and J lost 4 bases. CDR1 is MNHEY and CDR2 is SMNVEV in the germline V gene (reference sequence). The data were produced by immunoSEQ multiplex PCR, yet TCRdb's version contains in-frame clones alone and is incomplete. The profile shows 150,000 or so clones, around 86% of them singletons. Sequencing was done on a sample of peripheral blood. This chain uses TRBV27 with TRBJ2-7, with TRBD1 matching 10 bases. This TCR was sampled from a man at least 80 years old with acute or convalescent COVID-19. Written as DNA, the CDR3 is TGTGCCAGCAGGGAGACAGGGGGCGATTACGAGCAGTACTTC. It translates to CASRETGGDYEQYF.